This passage covers 5 T cell receptor beta chains from one sample sequenced in a study of T cells in Graves' hyperthyroidism and ophthalmopathy. Amplification of TCR beta CDR3 regions used RNA as the template. The study used the HTBI primer set for a first-round RT-PCR of the TCR CDR3. MiXCR, run by TCRdb on the multiplex PCR reads, gives a single entry per CDR3 protein. The data contain approximately 870,000 distinct CDR3 sequences, about 38% of them singletons. The specimen was blood. These receptors all come from a young man with Graves' hyperthyroidism.

This chain links TRBV2 with TRBJ2-5; TRBD2 aligns across 9 bases. CDR1 SNHLY and CDR2 FYNNEI come from the germline V gene. This CDR3 has 15 amino acids. Unmatched junction bases numbered 10, after V lost 6 bases and J lost 5 bases. The CDR3, as DNA: TGTGCCAGCAGCTTGGACAGCGGGAGGTGGGAGACCCAGTACTTC. Protein: CASSLDSGRWETQYF.

This clonotype has ten or more counts. The chain combines TRBV12-3 or TRBV12-4 with TRBJ1-5; 9 bases align to TRBD1. V lost 4 bases and J lost 4; bases outside the gene matches: 8. This CDR3 is 16 amino acids long. This chain's CDR3 is CASSSGTGRRNQPQHF. CDR3 nucleotide sequence: TGTGCCAGCAGTTCCGGGACAGGGAGACGGAATCAGCCCCAGCATTTT.

This clonotype was counted at least ten times. Its ends do not fully match the called genes, so a read error is possible. In DNA form, the CDR3 reads TGTGCCAGCAGTGAGACAAACACCGGGGAGCTGTTTTTT. It encodes CASSETNTGELFF. The chain recombines TRBV10-1 with TRBJ2-2; D gene uncertain. CDR3 length: 13 amino acids. Germline V gene lookup returns CDR1 WNHNN and CDR2 SYGVQD (reference sequence).

This clonotype has only a few counts. J is TRBJ1-5 and V is TRBV7-2, with no clear D. The CDR3 consists of 13 residues. Germline V gene sequence: CDR1 SGHTA, CDR2 FQGNSA. V gave up 0 bases and J gave up 10 bases, with 10 bases separating them. CDR3 nucleotides: TGTGCCAGCAGCTTAGCAGGGCATCCTCCCCAGCATTTT. This codes for CASSLAGHPPQHF.

This clonotype has only one observation. This may be a read error: a much more frequent sequence differs by one nucleotide. The chain uses TRBV7-2 and TRBJ2-7; TRBD1 aligns across 7 bases. This CDR3 comprises 13 residues. Germline CDR1 reads SGHTA; CDR2 reads FQGNSA. The CDR3 loop is CVSSSLSTGQLYF. The CDR3 DNA reads TGTGTCAGCAGCTCACTGTCGACAGGGCAGCTGTACTTC.